The T cell receptor beta chain described here comes from a study of OX40 agonist ivuxolimab in advanced cancers. Background on the whole study: The costimulatory receptor OX40 (CD134) was targeted by ivuxolimab, a fully human IgG2 agonistic monoclonal antibody. The paper describes the monotherapy dose-escalation part (N = 52 patients) of the phase I trial of ivuxolimab. Intravenous ivuxolimab was administered to patients every 2 weeks at six dose levels: 0.01, 0.1, 0.3, 1.5, 3 and 10 mg/kg. Peripheral TCRbeta sequencing was intended to test whether TCR sequence diversity was altered and clonal T-cell expansion was caused by ivuxolimab. Patients were allowed to have had prior anti-PD-1, anti-PD-L1 or anti-CTLA-4 therapy, and roughly two fifths of the dose-escalation patients had been treated with checkpoint inhibitors. Partial responses occurred in three dose-escalation patients, of whom one had hepatocellular carcinoma and two had cutaneous melanoma. A male proportion of about 79% and a mean age of roughly 58 years, ranging from about 23 to 79, were recorded for the dose-escalation cohort. Of the roughly 54 patients in dose escalation, about 20 had hepatocellular carcinoma, approximately 15 had melanoma, 9 had renal cell carcinoma and 9 had head and neck cancer. Study-wide findings and limitations: After ivuxolimab, CD8+ T cells had more expanded clones than CD4+ T cells on average. At doses of 0.1 to 3.0 mg/kg, clonal expansion of both CD4+ and CD8+ blood T cells was observed from baseline to week 6. The antigen specificity of the peripheral T cells that underwent clonal expansion was not determined. Low levels of normalized T-cell clonal expansion were also seen in some patients who did not respond. In the 0.1-3.0 mg/kg groups, partial responders were among the patients with the lowest normalized peripheral clonal expansion, particularly in CD8+ T cells.

Taken from cysteine to phenylalanine, the CDR3 has 15 residues. Only the CDR3 DNA stays, 45 bases, in frame from base 1. Ends trimmed: V by 2 bases, J by 6 bases; bases unmatched to a gene: 6. Looking up the germline V gene yields CDR1 SGHRS and CDR2 YFSETQ. For sequencing of the TCRbeta CDR3 region, genomic DNA was extracted from the sorted cells. TCRbeta CDR3 regions were sequenced using the immunoSEQ Assay. The immuneACCESS repertoire file appears here via TCRdb, limited to in-frame rearrangements. These files lack a portion of the clones; in checked studies, under half of the deficit traces to unresolved V genes, and the cause of the others is not known. The sample profile shows approximately 48,000 clones; about 80% of them were found once. The ten top clones hold approximately 2% of the sample. The trial excluded patients who had a history of autoimmune disease or who were on systemic immunosuppression. Peripheral blood for TCR sequencing was collected from all dose cohorts at baseline, on cycle 4 day 1, and on cycle 7 day 1. Samples were obtained from an open-label, multicenter, first-in-human phase I dose-escalation trial of ivuxolimab. Adults with locally advanced or metastatic melanoma, renal cell carcinoma, hepatocellular carcinoma or head and neck squamous cell carcinoma were enrolled in the trial. Before TCR sequencing, CD4+ T cells and CD8+ T cells were sorted from peripheral blood as separate populations.

Remarks on this clone: No antigen is known for it. Per-nucleotide qualities are absent, and no much larger clonotype sits a single base away.

The sequence links TRBV5-1 to TRBJ2-1; 9 of the junction bases match TRBD2. This clonotype originated in an adult with an advanced solid tumor such as melanoma, head and neck, liver or kidney cancer. Sequencing used CD4+ or CD8+ T cells sorted from blood, obtained in a trial of the OX40 agonist ivuxolimab. The CDR3 here reads CASSLAGGEFNEQFF. The nucleotide sequence is TGCGCCAGCAGCTTAGCGGGGGGAGAATTCAATGAGCAGTTCTTC.